These 17 T cell receptor beta chains came from one sample sequenced in a study of cytomegalovirus exposure and HLA in healthy donors. Researchers ran the PCR with 60 Vbeta and 13 Jbeta primers. Repertoires were generated with immunoSEQ multiplex PCR, while TCRdb's copy carries only in-frame clones and drops some. The sample records a few hundred thousand clones, roughly 80% being singletons. The sequencing sample was made of PBMCs. The receptors stem from a girl aged 10 to 17 in good health and CMV-seronegative.

The DNA of the CDR3 is TGTGCCAGCAGTTTTTGGGAAGGGGGTGAGCAGTTCTTC. As protein: CASSFWEGGEQFF. V and J are TRBV27 and TRBJ2-1, with D maybe TRBD1 (6 bases). V dropped 3 bases and J dropped 9 bases, with 12 bases sitting between them. This CDR3 region has 13 residues. Germline V gives CDR1 MNHEY, CDR2 SMNVEV (reference sequence).

The V and J genes are TRBV7-2 and TRBJ2-3; 9 positions match TRBD1. Germline V gene data show CDR1 as SGHTA and CDR2 as FQGNSA. The junction had 17 bases not matched to a gene; V was cut back by 5 bases and J by 2 bases. CDR3 length: 19 amino acids. In DNA, the CDR3 is TGTGCCAGCAGCCCCCCGCGAGGACAGGGGTTCTATCCCACAGATACGCAGTATTTT. Protein product: CASSPPRGQGFYPTDTQYF.

This clone turned up a few times. J is TRBJ2-1 and V is TRBV11-1, with D perhaps matching TRBD1 (6 bases). The CDR3 is made up of 15 amino acids. Germline V gene lookup returns CDR1 SGHAT and CDR2 FQDESV (reference sequence). Trimming pared 6 bases from V and 9 bases from J, leaving 21 bases between. The CDR3 DNA is TGTGCCAGCAGTTCCACAGGGATTGGGACGGCTGAGCAGTTCTTC. This sequence encodes CASSSTGIGTAEQFF.

The chain combines TRBV7-6 with TRBJ1-2; maybe TRBD1 (6 bases). The V end lost 5 bases, the J end lost 0 bases, and 13 bases lay between the germline ends. Germline V gene data show CDR1 as SGHVS and CDR2 as FNYEAQ. The CDR3 spans 15 residues. CDR3 sequence: CASSPLDRSNYGYTF. The DNA for the CDR3 is TGTGCCAGCAGCCCTCTGGACAGATCTAACTATGGCTACACCTTC.

The count of this clone is one. The chain employs TRBV11-1 and TRBJ1-1; no firm D call. Germline V CDR1 and CDR2: SGHAT, FQDESV (reference sequence). Trimming pared 3 bases from V and 1 base from J, leaving 9 bases between. The CDR3 has 14 amino acids. The DNA for the CDR3 is TGTGCCAGCAGCTTGTTACTAGCGAACACTGAAGCTTTCTTT. It yields the protein CASSLLLANTEAFF.

The genes are TRBV12-2 and TRBJ2-1; TRBD2 was called by the table and not checked on the DNA. TRBV12-2 is marked as a pseudogene. The CDR3 loop spans 16 amino acids. The CDR3 nucleotides read TGTGCAAGTCGCTTATCGCAAGCGGGCTGGATGGATGAGCAGTTCTTC. This translates into CASRLSQAGWMDEQFF.

The chain links TRBV6-4 to TRBJ2-3; TRBD2 matches at 10 bases. Trimming at V came to 6 bases and at J to 2 bases, leaving 5 bases not matched to a gene. CDR1 and CDR2 from the germline V gene are MRHNA and SNTAGT. The length of the CDR3 is 15 residues. The CDR3 loop reads CASRKTSGPTDTQYF. In DNA, the CDR3 is TGTGCCAGCAGGAAGACTAGCGGGCCCACAGATACGCAGTATTTT.

This clone was detected a few times. The rearrangement uses TRBV4-2 and TRBJ1-4; 9 nucleotides line up with TRBD1. Germline V gene data show CDR1 as LGHNA and CDR2 as YNFKEQ. J gave up 7 bases and V 1 base, and 7 bases lay outside the gene matches. The CDR3 runs to 16 residues. CDR3 sequence: CASSQGTGDGSEKLFF. CDR3 DNA: TGTGCCAGCAGCCAAGGGACAGGGGATGGGAGTGAAAAACTGTTTTTT.

The rearrangement uses TRBV6-1 and TRBJ1-3; 7 bases align to TRBD1. CDR1 and CDR2 from the germline V gene are MNHNS and SASEGT. The CDR3 is 14 amino acids. The J segment lost 4 bases and the V segment lost 7 bases, leaving 7 bases of the junction unmatched. CDR3 sequence (DNA): TGTGCCAGCACCTCGACAGGGTCAGGAAACACCATATATTTT. This gives the protein CASTSTGSGNTIYF.

This sequence joins TRBV30 and TRBJ2-3; TRBD2 agrees at 7 bases. Germline values: CDR1 GTSNPN, CDR2 SVGIG (reference sequence). V trimming: 6 bases; J trimming: 3 bases; junction bases outside the gene matches: 9. The CDR3 loop spans 14 amino acids. In nucleotides, the CDR3 is TGTGCCTGTTCTTCCCGGGGAGGGACAGATACGCAGTATTTT. Its translation is CACSSRGGTDTQYF. Drawing the rest from reference TRBV30 and TRBJ2-3, the complete variable domain is SQTIHQWPATLVQPVGSPLSLECTVEGTSNPNLYWYRQAAGRGLQLLFYSVGIGQISSEVPQNLSASRPQDRQFILSSKKLLLSDSGFYLCACSSRGGTDTQYFGPGTRLTVL.

J is TRBJ1-3 and V is TRBV20-1; TRBD1 is a possible D gene (5 bases). Trimming shortened V by 6 bases and J by 4 bases, and 7 bases separated the two germline ends. The CDR3 loop spans 11 amino acids. Germline V CDR1 and CDR2: DFQATT, SNEGSKA (reference sequence). In DNA form, the CDR3 reads TGCAGTGCGCAGGGAGGAAACACCATATATTTT. Translation gives CSAQGGNTIYF.

The chain links TRBV18 to TRBJ2-2; the match to TRBD1 covers 9 bases. V dropped 8 bases and J dropped 8; count of bases not matched to a gene: 6. This CDR3 is built from 13 residues. CDR1 and CDR2 from the germline V gene are KGHSH and LQKENI. The DNA for the CDR3 is TGTGCCAGCGGGACAGGGATTCCGGGGGAGCTGTTTTTT. It yields the protein CASGTGIPGELFF.

The chain uses TRBV5-8 and TRBJ1-5; D is ambiguous. The CDR3 runs 13 residues. Trimming removed 0 bases at V and 6 bases at J, with 7 bases between. Looked up from germline, CDR1 is SGHTS and CDR2 is YDEGEE. In DNA form, the CDR3 reads TGTGCCAGCAGCTTGGGTGGGCCTCAGCCCCAGCATTTT. Its protein is CASSLGGPQPQHF.

J is TRBJ2-7 and V is TRBV7-9; D possibly corresponds to TRBD2 (5 bases). This CDR3 region has 15 residues. Germline CDR1 SEHNR, CDR2 FQNEAQ (reference sequence). Trimming shortened V by 6 bases and J by 0 bases, and 15 bases separated the two germline ends. The CDR3: CASSSGREASYEQYF. The CDR3 DNA follows: TGTGCCAGCAGTTCCGGACGGGAAGCCTCCTACGAGCAGTACTTC.

The chain carries TRBV19 and TRBJ2-7; D may be TRBD1 (5 bases). The V end was cut by 8 bases, the J end by 1 base, with 12 bases between. The CDR3 extends over 13 amino acids. Germline assignment: CDR1 LNHDA and CDR2 SQIVND (reference sequence). The CDR3 nucleotides are TGTGCCAGTGCTGAGCAGGGATCCTACGAGCAGTACTTC. Its translation: CASAEQGSYEQYF.

V usage is TRBV10-3 and J usage is TRBJ2-5, with 11 bases fitting TRBD2. V gave up 4 bases and J gave up 2 bases; unmatched junction bases: 9. The CDR3 has 17 amino acids. Germline lookup yields CDR1 ENHRY and CDR2 SYGVKD. The CDR3 here is CAISGTSGSSPQETQYF. DNA of the CDR3: TGTGCCATCAGTGGGACTAGCGGGTCCTCTCCTCAAGAGACCCAGTACTTC.

This clone was seen a few times. The chain employs TRBV28 and TRBJ1-2; no reliable D call. The V gene lost 5 bases and the J gene lost 0 bases, with 10 bases spanning the gap. Germline V gene lookup returns CDR1 MDHEN and CDR2 SYDVKM. The CDR3 consists of 14 residues. CDR3 bases: TGTGCCAGCAGTCCAGCGTCGACTAACTATGGCTACACCTTC. This encodes CASSPASTNYGYTF.